This T cell receptor beta chain was documented in a study of glioma-infiltrating T cells after dendritic cell vaccination. Study-wide points: Complete blood and tumor specimen sets were limited to few patients. Higher TCR clonality did not directly relate to longer survival.

This CDR3 spans 14 amino acids. V lost 6 bases to trimming and J lost 1 base; unmatched junction nucleotides: 6. The germline CDR1 and CDR2 sequences are SGHTA and FQGNSA. Method: immunoSEQ multiplex PCR; TCRdb's copy keeps in-frame clones and lacks some. The sample includes roughly 60,000 clones, roughly four fifths of them seen just once. Documented time point: after dendritic cell vaccination, including at tumor progression/relapse. Concerning this clone: Its antigen is as yet unknown.

V usage is TRBV7-2 and J usage is TRBJ2-7; 7 nucleotides agree with TRBD1. The source is a human donor with glioblastoma. Specimen: blood, collected after dendritic cell vaccination. The CDR3 nucleotides read TGTGCCAGCAGTCGGGACAGCGGATCCTACGAGCAGTACTTC. This codes for CASSRDSGSYEQYF.